The 18 T cell receptor beta chains below come from one sample, sequenced in a study of CD8+ T cells in alopecia areata. Extracted RNA was reverse transcribed into cDNA, the sequencing template. Profiling relied on immunoSEQ multiplex PCR, and the TCRdb table lists in-frame clones only, not all of them. The data contain roughly 130,000 clones, 45% to 60% of them singletons. Sequencing used CD4+ T cells sorted from blood, obtained at week 0. The receptors stem from a human donor with alopecia areata.

The chain's CDR3 is CASSASDRGYGYTF. The CDR3 region has the DNA TGTGCCAGCAGTGCCTCAGACAGGGGATATGGCTACACCTTC. The chain employs TRBV27 and TRBJ1-2, with TRBD1 identical over 8 bases. The CDR3 contains 14 residues. Germline lookup yields CDR1 MNHEY and CDR2 SMNVEV (reference sequence). V lost 5 bases, J lost 5 bases, and 7 bases stayed unmatched.

This clone appeared a few times. V and J are TRBV30 and TRBJ1-2, with unresolved D. The ends were cut back, 5 bases at V and 4 bases at J, with 17 bases in the middle. In germline, CDR1 is GTSNPN, CDR2 SVGIG (reference sequence). The CDR3 spans 14 residues. The CDR3 here is CAWEVFILFYGYTF. CDR3 DNA: TGTGCCTGGGAAGTCTTCATTTTGTTCTATGGCTACACCTTC.

To note about this clone: Other DNA sequences within the sample encode an identical CDR3. The rearrangement links TRBV7-3 to TRBJ2-3; D is unclear. The CDR3 is 13 residues long. Germline CDR1 and CDR2: SGHTA and FQGTGA. V lost 0 bases and J 2 bases, leaving 3 bases between the germline ends. The CDR3 region is CASSLTNTDTQYF. The CDR3 DNA sequence: TGTGCCAGCAGCTTAACAAACACAGATACGCAGTATTTT.

The chain links TRBV23-1 to TRBJ1-1; 7 bases map to TRBD1. TRBV23-1 is classed as an ORF, of uncertain function. The CDR3 length is 20 residues. The trim removed 4 bases at V and 1 base at J, leaving 21 bases unmatched. CDR3 protein: CASSLRNRSSNRQGNTEAFF. DNA for the CDR3: TGCGCCAGCAGTCTTAGGAATCGTTCTAGCAATCGACAGGGGAACACTGAAGCTTTCTTT.

The V gene is TRBV2, the J gene TRBJ2-7; D may be TRBD1 (5 bases). The germline V and J ends were trimmed by 8 bases and 3 bases, with 14 bases remaining between them. Germline V lookup: CDR1 SNHLY, CDR2 FYNNEI. This CDR3 region has 13 residues. The CDR3 loop is CASSRVTFYEQYF. CDR3 in DNA: TGTGCCAGCTCCAGGGTAACTTTCTACGAGCAGTACTTC.

This clone showed up just a few times. The genes are TRBV7-2 and TRBJ2-5; D is perhaps TRBD1 or TRBD2 (6 bases each). CDR3 length equals 16 residues. The germline V and J ends were trimmed by 2 bases and 5 bases, with 18 bases remaining between them. Germline values: CDR1 SGHTA, CDR2 FQGNSA. This CDR3 is CASSLTLGGPRETQYF. DNA of the CDR3: TGTGCCAGCAGCTTAACGCTGGGGGGCCCTCGGGAGACCCAGTACTTC. Full variable domain (missing parts from reference TRBV7-2 and TRBJ2-5): GAGVSQSPSNKVTEKGKDVELRCDPISGHTALYWYRQSLGQGLEFLIYFQGNSAPDKSGLPSDRFSAERTGGSVSTLTIQRTQQEDSAVYLCASSLTLGGPRETQYFGPGTRLLVL.

This chain connects TRBV18 to TRBJ1-6; no definite D call. This CDR3 has 13 residues. Trimming took 4 bases from V and 8 from J, leaving 9 bases between them. CDR1 is KGHSH and CDR2 is LQKENI in the germline V gene. In DNA, the CDR3 is TGTGCCAGCTCACTCAGCGAAGATTCACCCCTCCACTTT. Translating it yields CASSLSEDSPLHF.

The chain links TRBV9 to TRBJ1-2, with 7 nucleotides matching TRBD1. The junction had 9 bases not matched to a gene; V was cut back by 2 bases and J by 8 bases. Germline values: CDR1 SGDLS, CDR2 YYNGEE. The length of the CDR3 is 14 residues. This CDR3 reads CASSVRGTSLGYTF. DNA of the CDR3: TGTGCCAGCAGCGTCAGGGGGACTTCCCTCGGCTACACCTTC.

The chain is built from TRBV19 and TRBJ2-2; D may be TRBD2 (5 bases). Trimming left V 5 bases short and J 3 bases short, with 13 bases between. This CDR3 has 15 residues. The germline V gene has CDR1 LNHDA and CDR2 SQIVND (reference sequence). CDR3 sequence (DNA): TGTGCCAGTAGTCGGGCGGGTGGCGACACCGGGGAGCTGTTTTTT. Translation: CASSRAGGDTGELFF.

V and J are TRBV19 and TRBJ1-5, with TRBD1 identical over 10 bases. J gave up 4 bases and V 7 bases, and 1 base lay outside the gene matches. Germline-derived CDR1 and CDR2 are LNHDA and SQIVND (reference sequence). This CDR3 is 13 amino acids long. CDR3 nucleotide sequence: TGTGCCAGTAAGGACAGGGGGAATCAGCCCCAGCATTTT. Translation: CASKDRGNQPQHF.

The rearrangement uses TRBV4-3 and TRBJ2-7; possible D gene TRBD2, 6 bases. The length of the CDR3 is 13 residues. Germline CDR1 LGHNA, CDR2 YSLEER. V lost 3 bases, J lost 6 bases, and 12 bases lay in between. Written as DNA, the CDR3 is TGCGCCAGCAGCCACCCGGGGGTAGGCGAGCAGTACTTC. This translates into CASSHPGVGEQYF.

CDR3 coding DNA: TGTGCCAGCTCCGATCCGCGCCCTAGCACAGATACGCAGTATTTT. Translated: CASSDPRPSTDTQYF. The chain carries TRBV18 and TRBJ2-3, with no clear D. The CDR3 covers 15 residues. Germline assignment: CDR1 KGHSH and CDR2 LQKENI. Trimming removed 6 bases at V and 0 bases at J, with 13 bases between.

The V call is TRBV2, the J call TRBJ1-1, with 7 bases identical to TRBD1. Germline V gene lookup returns CDR1 SNHLY and CDR2 FYNNEI. Trimming removed 6 bases from V and 1 base from J; junction bases left unmatched: 26. The CDR3 has 21 residues. In DNA form, the CDR3 reads TGTGCCAGCAGCCGATACGCAGAGGACAGGCGGCAAAAGAGGTGGAACACTGAAGCTTTCTTT. Its translation: CASSRYAEDRRQKRWNTEAFF.

This clone appeared a few times. The chain combines TRBV2 with TRBJ1-1; D is undetermined. Germline lookup yields CDR1 SNHLY and CDR2 FYNNEI. This CDR3 comprises 14 residues. Between the trimmed V and J ends, which lost 5 bases and 3 bases, there was a span of 13 bases. The CDR3: CASSITGRDTEAFF. DNA for the CDR3: TGTGCCAGCAGTATCACCGGGAGGGACACTGAAGCTTTCTTT.

This clone has a handful of counts. The sample contains more than one DNA sequence encoding this CDR3. The chain joins TRBV15 to TRBJ2-5; 9 nucleotides match TRBD1. The CDR3 consists of 15 residues. Germline assignment: CDR1 LNHNV and CDR2 YYDKDF (reference sequence). The junction had 2 bases not matched to a gene; V was cut back by 1 base and J by 2 bases. The CDR3 coding sequence is TGTGCCACCAGCAGAGCAGGGACAGGGCAAGAGACCCAGTACTTC. It specifies CATSRAGTGQETQYF.

The chain uses TRBV10-3 and TRBJ2-1; D is perhaps TRBD1 or TRBD2 (5 bases each). The CDR3 sequence is 14 residues long. The V gene lost 8 bases and the J gene lost 0 bases, with 11 bases spanning the gap. Germline V gene data show CDR1 as ENHRY and CDR2 as SYGVKD. The chain's CDR3 is CAIAWGSSYNEQFF. CDR3 DNA: TGTGCCATCGCTTGGGGGAGCTCCTACAATGAGCAGTTCTTC.

The chain joins TRBV20-1 to TRBJ2-5; no reliable D call. The V gene's germline CDR1 is DFQATT and CDR2 SNEGSKA (reference sequence). V was shortened by 3 bases and J by 5 bases, with 4 bases between the two germline ends. This CDR3 is built from 10 residues. CDR3 loop: CSASVETQYF. In DNA, the CDR3 is TGCAGTGCTAGTGTGGAGACCCAGTACTTC.

The rearrangement links TRBV30 to TRBJ2-3; D is possibly TRBD2 (6 bases). From germline, CDR1 is GTSNPN and CDR2 SVGIG (reference sequence). This CDR3 comprises 11 residues. V gave up 8 bases and J gave up 6 bases, with 12 bases separating them. This CDR3 is CARGGVDTQYF. CDR3 nucleotide sequence: TGTGCCAGAGGAGGGGTCGATACGCAGTATTTT. The whole variable domain, remainder taken from reference TRBV30 and TRBJ2-3, is SQTIHQWPATLVQPVGSPLSLECTVEGTSNPNLYWYRQAAGRGLQLLFYSVGIGQISSEVPQNLSASRPQDRQFILSSKKLLLSDSGFYLCARGGVDTQYFGPGTRLTVL.